Sequencing of this T cell receptor (beta chain) was carried out in a study of blood T cell repertoires in COVID-19. Looking at the study overall: Acute-phase and convalescent COVID-19 samples originated in the United States, Italy and Spain. PBMCs, B-cell-depleted T cells, or T cells were the source of the cDNA or gDNA that made up the material.

CDR1 is MGHRA and CDR2 is YSYEKL in the germline V gene. Unmatched junction bases numbered 8, after V lost 0 bases and J lost 9 bases. CDR3 length: 17 residues. This clone was recorded only once. Original methodology: Estimation of nucleated cell counts relied on the amplification of reference gene primers. Some clones are missing from TCRdb's copy, which holds only in-frame ones; the method was immunoSEQ multiplex PCR. V and J calls and clone size are given by that table; D and trimming were obtained from the DNA. The data show roughly 700,000 clones, with 90% seen just once and approximately 0.25% held by the top ten.

This clonotype originated in a woman in her late teens or twenties with acute or convalescent COVID-19. The sample was peripheral blood. The V call is TRBV4-1, the J call TRBJ1-6; 10 nucleotides agree with TRBD1. The chain's CDR3 is CASSQEGDRGLGSPLHF. The CDR3 DNA sequence: TGCGCCAGCAGCCAAGAGGGGGACAGGGGCCTTGGTTCACCCCTCCACTTT.